The present T cell receptor beta chain was sequenced within a study of shared clonotypes between healthy human individuals. Across the whole study: Donors consisted of two women and a few men between 18 and 49.

Some 30,000 T cell genomes, or around 180 ng DNA, went into the sorted-subset replicate PCRs. Per the study methods: Junction-only sequences without quality scores were provided by ImmunoSEQ, so filtering was different. Clones were read by immunoSEQ multiplex PCR, and TCRdb kept only the in-frame ones, dropping some. That table furnishes V, J and clone size, whereas the DNA furnished D and trimming. The table lists around 2,100,000 clones, roughly 95% of them singletons. Naive CD8 cells comprised CD45RO-negative, CCR7-positively selected cells, excluding terminally differentiated effector memory CD45RA+ cells. CDR1 MNHEY and CDR2 SVGAGI come from the germline V gene. CDR3 length: 15 residues. The V end was cut by 2 bases, the J end by 4 bases, with 13 bases between.

The source material was naive CD8+ T cells sorted from blood. The receptor was derived from a man in his late teens or twenties in good health. The chain employs TRBV6-5 and TRBJ2-3; D is perhaps TRBD2 (5 bases). The CDR3 is CASSYGLTAADTQYF. In DNA, the CDR3 is TGTGCCAGCAGTTACGGACTGACGGCCGCAGATACGCAGTATTTT.